The 3 T cell receptor beta chains listed next were all sequenced from one sample in a study of shared clonotypes between healthy human individuals. The protocol was immunoSEQ multiplex PCR, while the TCRdb copy is restricted to in-frame clones and leaves out a portion. The data contain some 2,000,000 clones, 90% to 95% of them singletons. Sequencing was carried out using naive CD4+ T cells sorted from blood. Subset specified: CD45RA+ positively selected. The receptors stem from a man between 18 and 29 years old in good health.

The chain recombines TRBV25-1 with TRBJ1-2, with D hard to call. The CDR3 has 12 residues. Germline V gene data show CDR1 as MGHDK and CDR2 as SYGVNS. V lost 2 bases and J lost 4, with 5 bases in between. The DNA for the CDR3 is TGTGCCAGCAGTGAACGCGGCTATGGCTACACCTTC. This codes for CASSERGYGYTF.

With respect to this clone: Other nucleotide sequences from this sample produce the same CDR3. The rearrangement uses TRBV2 and TRBJ1-5, with 7 nucleotides matching TRBD1. The germline V gene has CDR1 SNHLY and CDR2 FYNNEI. The junction had 8 bases not matched to a gene; V was cut back by 6 bases and J by 6 bases. The CDR3 totals 14 residues. As DNA, the CDR3 is TGTGCCAGCAGGGCAACAGGGGTACCTCAGCCCCAGCATTTT. Protein sequence: CASRATGVPQPQHF.

V gene TRBV5-1 combines with J gene TRBJ2-3; D is uncertain. Germline CDR1 and CDR2: SGHRS and YFSETQ. The germline V and J ends were trimmed by 0 bases and 3 bases, with 11 bases remaining between them. The CDR3 consists of 15 residues. As DNA, the CDR3 is TGCGCCAGCAGCTTGGACTACCTGGCTACAGATACGCAGTATTTT. It yields the protein CASSLDYLATDTQYF.